The source of this T cell receptor beta chain is a study of blood T cell repertoires in COVID-19. Overall study context: Material from acute and convalescent COVID-19 was sourced from the United States, Italy and Spain. Nucleic acid was either cDNA or gDNA, and it came from T cells, B-cell-depleted T cells, or PBMCs.

TCRdb's table, derived via immunoSEQ multiplex PCR, lists solely in-frame clones and lacks some. The data hold about 110,000 clones, with just over 85% observed a single time. This receptor was obtained from a human donor in a cohort sampled during active COVID-19. The source material was peripheral blood.

DNA of the CDR3: TGTGCCACCAGCAGAGATACGGGGACTAGCTCCTACGAGCAGTACTTC. Translated: CATSRDTGTSSYEQYF. This chain connects TRBV15 to TRBJ2-7; 8 nucleotides line up with TRBD2. This CDR3 has 16 amino acids. CDR1 and CDR2 (germline): LNHNV, YYDKDF (reference sequence). V lost 0 bases and J lost 0; bases outside the gene matches: 4.